Sequencing of this T cell receptor (beta chain) was carried out in a study of blood T cell repertoires in COVID-19. CDR3 length: 15 amino acids. Germline CDR1 is SGHRS and CDR2 is YFSETQ. V lost 4 bases and J 9 bases, leaving 23 bases between the germline ends. All enrollees were roughly 18 to 89 years old and from roughly 22 US areas. Cohorts were based on clinical histories the participants reported. Authors' analysis steps: It was from reference gene primer amplification that nucleated cell counts were estimated. Clones were read by immunoSEQ multiplex PCR, and TCRdb kept only the in-frame ones, dropping some. The V and J calls and clone size are taken from that table; D and trimming were inferred from the DNA. The table records hundreds of thousands of clones, 70% to 90% of them present only once.

V and J are TRBV5-1 and TRBJ2-7; either TRBD1 or TRBD2 may fit D (5 bases each). Sequencing input: PBMCs or T cells enriched from blood (not recorded which). The clonotype originates from a man between 25 and 39 years old with acute COVID-19. DNA for the CDR3: TGCGCCAGCAGCCTGGGGACGAGGGAAACCAAAGGGCAGTACTTC. This translates into CASSLGTRETKGQYF.